Below are 31 T cell receptor beta chains sequenced from a single sample in a study of T-cell memory formation after mild COVID-19. TCRdb reanalysed the 5' RACE reads using MiXCR and keeps one entry per CDR3 protein. The sample includes 200,000 to 300,000 distinct CDR3 sequences, 8.5% to 9.5% seen only once; the top ten take 20% to 25%. Sequenced material: PBMCs or a T cell subset sorted from them (not recorded which). The receptors were sampled from a man aged 18 to 29 who had mild COVID-19 (a few samples of this study predate the infection). Cell type and time point are not known.

The chain uses TRBV5-1 and TRBJ1-1, with D unclear. This CDR3 spans 14 amino acids. The germline V gene has CDR1 SGHRS and CDR2 YFSETQ. V lost 7 bases, J lost 3 bases, and 16 bases lay in between. This CDR3 reads CASRGGSSDTEAFF. CDR3 DNA: TGCGCCAGCCGCGGCGGCTCCTCGGACACTGAAGCTTTCTTT.

This clonotype was detected ten times or more. The V call is TRBV4-1, the J call TRBJ2-5; D unclear. The length of the CDR3 is 11 residues. Germline CDR1 and CDR2: MGHRA and YSYEKL. The V gene lost 3 bases and the J gene lost 4 bases, with 3 bases spanning the gap. In nucleotides, the CDR3 is TGCGCCAGCAGCCATAGAGAGACCCAGTACTTC. Protein sequence: CASSHRETQYF.

This clonotype was detected many times. This chain's CDR3 is CASRRQGFYEQYF. DNA for the CDR3: TGTGCCAGCAGGAGACAGGGATTCTACGAGCAGTACTTC. The J gene is TRBJ2-7, the V gene TRBV7-9, with 7 nucleotides matching TRBD1. The CDR3 is made up of 13 amino acids. The trim removed 6 bases at V and 3 bases at J, leaving 5 bases unmatched. Per the germline V gene, CDR1 is SEHNR and CDR2 is FQNEAQ (reference sequence).

In this sample, this clonotype turned up once. This sequence joins TRBV7-9 and TRBJ2-4, with D perhaps given as TRBD1 or TRBD2 (6 bases each). V was clipped by 5 bases and J by 5 bases, with 16 bases between them. Germline V CDR1 and CDR2: SEHNR, FQNEAQ (reference sequence). This CDR3 contains 15 residues. The CDR3 loop reads CASSPRRGVENIQYF. The CDR3 region has the DNA TGTGCCAGCAGCCCAAGGAGGGGGGTTGAAAACATTCAGTACTTC. Drawing the rest from reference TRBV7-9 and TRBJ2-4, the complete variable domain is DTGVSQNPRHKITKRGQNVTFRCDPISEHNRLYWYRQTLGQGPEFLTYFQNEAQLEKSRLLSDRFSAERPKGSFSTLEIQRTEQGDSAMYLCASSPRRGVENIQYFGAGTRLSVL.

The chain uses TRBV29-1 and TRBJ2-3; D uncertain. Trimming removed 7 bases from V and 0 bases from J, with 11 bases in between. Germline-derived CDR1 and CDR2 are SQVTM and ANQGSEA. The CDR3 sequence is 13 residues long. The chain's CDR3 is CSAQATSTDTQYF. As DNA, the CDR3 is TGCAGCGCGCAGGCGACTAGCACAGATACGCAGTATTTT.

This chain connects TRBV4-1 to TRBJ2-7; 9 bases line up with TRBD1. The germline gives CDR1 MGHRA, CDR2 YSYEKL. The CDR3 spans 14 residues. After removal of 3 bases from V and 3 bases from J, the junction contained 3 bases not matched to a gene. CDR3 sequence (DNA): TGCGCCAGCAGCCAGCCGGGACAGGGCTACGAGCAGTACTTC. Translating gives CASSQPGQGYEQYF.

This clonotype was detected only a few times. The genes are TRBV4-2 and TRBJ2-2; no reliable D call. The CDR3 consists of 16 residues. Trimming cost V 0 bases and J 0 bases, with 8 bases left between them. From germline, CDR1 is LGHNA and CDR2 YNFKEQ. The CDR3 sequence: CASSQELTANTGELFF. In DNA, the CDR3 is TGTGCCAGCAGCCAAGAATTAACGGCGAACACCGGGGAGCTGTTTTTT.

A few counts support this clonotype. The chain is built from TRBV4-2 and TRBJ1-5; no definite D call. The CDR3 totals 14 residues. Germline V CDR1 and CDR2: LGHNA, YNFKEQ. V was cut by 5 bases and J by 0 bases, with 8 bases left in between. CDR3 sequence: CASSTPGSNQPQHF. The CDR3 region has the DNA TGTGCCAGCAGCACCCCGGGTAGCAATCAGCCCCAGCATTTT.

This clonotype was seen ten or more times. The chain combines TRBV4-2 with TRBJ2-5; 11 bases agree with TRBD1. The junction had 7 bases not matched to a gene; V was cut back by 5 bases and J by 2 bases. Looked up from germline, CDR1 is LGHNA and CDR2 is YNFKEQ. The CDR3 has 16 residues. For the CDR3, the DNA is TGTGCCAGCAGCTTAGGAGGACAGGGGGCGCAAGAGACCCAGTACTTC. Amino acids: CASSLGGQGAQETQYF.

A few counts support this clonotype. DNA of the CDR3: TGCGCCAGCAGCTTGGCGGGGCCATCCTATAATTCACCCCTCCACTTT. Protein product: CASSLAGPSYNSPLHF. The J gene is TRBJ1-6, the V gene TRBV5-1; a possible D gene is TRBD1 (5 bases). There are 16 residues in the CDR3. V lost 0 bases, J lost 1 base, and 8 bases lay in between. The germline gives CDR1 SGHRS, CDR2 YFSETQ.

The chain combines TRBV12-3 or TRBV12-4 with TRBJ2-5; 7 bases fit TRBD1. This CDR3 has 13 residues. J gave up 4 bases and V 3 bases, and 2 bases lay outside the gene matches. The CDR3 DNA reads TGTGCCAGCAGTTTTCCAGGGGGAGAGACCCAGTACTTC. Translated, it gives CASSFPGGETQYF.

This clonotype has only a few counts. This chain joins TRBV20-1 and TRBJ1-4; TRBD1 matches at 9 bases. Germline trimming cut 0 bases from V and 7 bases from J; bases unmatched to any gene: 6. The germline V gene encodes CDR1 DFQATT and CDR2 SNEGSKA (reference sequence). This CDR3 spans 15 amino acids. The CDR3 DNA follows: TGCAGTGCTAGAGATTTTAACAGGGGGCGTGAAAAACTGTTTTTT. Translated, it gives CSARDFNRGREKLFF.

This clonotype was picked up many times. The DNA of the CDR3 is TGTGCCAGCAGCTCCCTGGGGGTCGGGGTAGCCTACAATGAGCAGTTCTTC. It is translated as CASSSLGVGVAYNEQFF. The chain links TRBV7-2 to TRBJ2-1; D is tentatively TRBD1 or TRBD2 (5 bases each). CDR3 size: 17 residues. The germline CDR1 and CDR2 sequences are SGHTA and FQGNSA. Trimming removed 4 bases from V and 2 bases from J, with 18 bases in between.

V is TRBV7-6 and J is TRBJ2-7, with 9 positions matching TRBD1. The CDR3 covers 18 residues. J lost 1 base, V lost 5 bases, and 15 bases had no gene match. Germline values: CDR1 SGHVS, CDR2 FNYEAQ. CDR3 region: CASSSKGMRTGESYEQYV. The CDR3, as DNA: TGTGCCAGCAGCAGTAAGGGGATGCGGACAGGGGAGTCCTACGAGCAGTACGTC.

This clonotype was seen more than once but under ten times. V usage is TRBV20-1 and J usage is TRBJ2-7, with D maybe TRBD2 (5 bases). CDR3 length: 13 residues. Germline V gene sequence: CDR1 DFQATT, CDR2 SNEGSKA (reference sequence). The V gene lost 3 bases and the J gene lost 4 bases, with 13 bases spanning the gap. The CDR3 loop is CSASAGSPYEQYV. The DNA for the CDR3 is TGCAGTGCTAGTGCGGGCTCTCCTTACGAGCAGTACGTC.

This clonotype was counted only a few times. This sequence joins TRBV5-1 and TRBJ2-5; a possible D gene is TRBD2 (5 bases). The CDR3 loop spans 14 amino acids. Germline CDR1 is SGHRS and CDR2 is YFSETQ. V was trimmed by 0 bases and J by 5 bases, leaving 11 bases between them. This chain's CDR3 is CASSLEPGWETQYF. The CDR3 DNA follows: TGCGCCAGCAGCTTGGAACCGGGGTGGGAGACCCAGTACTTC.

This clonotype occurred a few times. The chain is built from TRBV3-1 and TRBJ2-5; 12 positions agree with TRBD2. Looked up from germline, CDR1 is LGHDT and CDR2 is YNNKEL (reference sequence). The CDR3 totals 17 residues. V was pared by 1 base and J by 5 bases, with 8 bases of the junction left unmatched. For the CDR3, the DNA is TGTGCCAGCAGCCAAGCTAGCGGGGGGGCAGCCCGGGAGACCCAGTACTTC. Amino acids: CASSQASGGAARETQYF.

This clonotype was detected a few times. The chain joins TRBV7-9 to TRBJ2-4; D possibly corresponds to TRBD2 (6 bases). This CDR3 is built from 14 residues. From germline, CDR1 is SEHNR and CDR2 FQNEAQ (reference sequence). Trimming took 6 bases from V and 4 from J, leaving 13 bases between them. The CDR3 coding sequence is TGTGCCAGCAGGCTCGGGGGACCTAAAAACATTCAGTACTTC. This translates into CASRLGGPKNIQYF.

This clonotype showed up just once. CDR3 bases: TGTGCCAGCACCCAAGGAGGGGGACCCTATGGCTACACCTTC. Encoded protein: CASTQGGGPYGYTF. The genes are TRBV6-6 and TRBJ1-2, with D possibly TRBD1 on 6 matching bases. The CDR3 is 14 amino acids. V lost 7 bases to trimming and J lost 4 bases, with 16 bases between them. Looked up from germline, CDR1 is MNHNY and CDR2 is SVGAGI (reference sequence).

This clonotype came up a few times. The CDR3 coding sequence is TGTGCCACCGAGATGGGAGATACGCAGTATTTT. Translating gives CATEMGDTQYF. The chain has TRBV24-1 and TRBJ2-3; the D is unclear. Germline V gene sequence: CDR1 KGHDR, CDR2 SFDVKD. This CDR3 is 11 amino acids long. Trimming cost V 9 bases and J 5 bases, with 8 bases left between them.

The chain couples TRBV6-6 to TRBJ1-2, with TRBD1 as a possible D gene (5 bases). CDR1 and CDR2 (germline): MNHNY, SVGAGI (reference sequence). V dropped 2 bases and J dropped 4 bases, with 14 bases sitting between them. The CDR3 totals 15 residues. CDR3 DNA: TGTGCCAGCAGTTACGGGACCGCGATCCCCTATGGCTACACCTTC. Protein sequence: CASSYGTAIPYGYTF.

The sample holds a few counts of this clonotype. This rearrangement joins TRBV20-1 to TRBJ1-6; a possible D gene is TRBD1 (6 bases). The V gene lost 1 base and the J gene lost 6 bases, with 10 bases spanning the gap. Germline V gene sequence: CDR1 DFQATT, CDR2 SNEGSKA (reference sequence). This CDR3 is 14 amino acids long. CDR3 region: CSARVQGFNSPLHF. CDR3 sequence (DNA): TGCAGTGCTAGAGTACAGGGCTTTAATTCACCCCTCCACTTT.

In this sample, this clonotype turned up many times. The J gene is TRBJ1-2, the V gene TRBV7-2; no clear D gene. The V gene lost 8 bases and the J gene lost 5 bases, with 21 bases spanning the gap. The CDR3 extends over 15 amino acids. Germline CDR1 is SGHTA and CDR2 is FQGNSA. CDR3 sequence: CASSADPAGKYGYTF. DNA for the CDR3: TGTGCCAGCTCCGCGGACCCAGCCGGGAAATATGGCTACACCTTC.

This clonotype showed up just a few times. The chain carries TRBV4-2 and TRBJ1-2, with a tentative D call TRBD1 (5 bases). With 0 bases removed from V and 1 base from J, the gap between germline ends came to 15 bases. Germline CDR1 LGHNA, CDR2 YNFKEQ. The CDR3 has 17 amino acids. The CDR3 DNA reads TGTGCCAGCAGCCAAGAAATACGGGGGACGCATAACTATGGCTACACCTTC. It encodes CASSQEIRGTHNYGYTF.

This clonotype occurred a few times. The gene calls are TRBV7-2 and TRBJ1-4, with 11 positions matching TRBD1. The length of the CDR3 is 14 residues. CDR1 is SGHTA and CDR2 is FQGNSA in the germline V gene. With 5 bases clipped from V and 8 bases from J, the junction kept 4 bases outside the gene matches. CDR3: CASSRDRGEEKLFF. CDR3 DNA: TGTGCCAGCAGCAGGGACAGGGGGGAAGAAAAACTGTTTTTT.

The V and J genes are TRBV11-2 and TRBJ2-1; weak D call: TRBD2 (6 bases). Germline V lookup: CDR1 SGHAT, CDR2 FQNNGV. The V gene lost 0 bases and the J gene lost 7 bases, with 10 bases spanning the gap. The CDR3 is 14 amino acids. CDR3 coding DNA: TGTGCCAGCAGCTTAGATTTTGCGGGGAATGAGCAGTTCTTC. The encoded protein is CASSLDFAGNEQFF.

This clonotype was counted at least ten times. This chain's CDR3 is CASSPARRTYEQYV. The CDR3 DNA is TGTGCCAGCAGTCCCGCAAGGCGGACCTACGAGCAGTACGTC. The genes are TRBV12-3 or TRBV12-4 and TRBJ2-7; no reliable D call. V lost 5 bases and J 2 bases, leaving 13 bases between the germline ends. The CDR3 sequence is 14 residues long.

This clonotype was observed a few times. The chain couples TRBV7-8 to TRBJ2-3; D may be TRBD2 (5 bases). The CDR3 consists of 15 residues. CDR1 SGHVS and CDR2 FQNEAQ come from the germline V gene. The germline V and J ends were trimmed by 6 bases and 3 bases, with 16 bases remaining between them. CDR3 sequence (DNA): TGTGCCAGCAGATTTAGTGCCCGAGGGACAGATACGCAGTATTTT. Translation gives CASRFSARGTDTQYF.

This sequence joins TRBV6-5 and TRBJ2-3, with D unresolved. From germline, CDR1 is MNHEY and CDR2 SVGAGI. This CDR3 is built from 14 residues. The V gene lost 0 bases and the J gene lost 4 bases, with 8 bases spanning the gap. CDR3: CASSYSLRSDTQYF. CDR3 nucleotides: TGTGCCAGCAGTTACTCCCTTCGATCAGATACGCAGTATTTT.

The V and J genes are TRBV7-2 and TRBJ2-4; D is perhaps TRBD2 (7 bases). This CDR3 has 15 amino acids. Germline loops: CDR1 SGHTA, CDR2 FQGNSA. The V and J ends lost 4 bases and 7 bases respectively, with 17 bases between them. CDR3 protein: CASSWVGGADNIQYF. The CDR3 DNA reads as TGTGCCAGCAGCTGGGTTGGGGGGGCCGACAACATTCAGTACTTC.

The chain is built from TRBV7-3 and TRBJ2-5; TRBD2 matches 7 bases. The CDR3 sequence is 15 residues long. Trimming removed 0 bases from V and 5 bases from J; junction bases left unmatched: 6. Per the germline V gene, CDR1 is SGHTA and CDR2 is FQGTGA. The CDR3 sequence is CASSLTAGDVETQYF. CDR3 nucleotides: TGTGCCAGCAGCTTAACGGCGGGGGATGTGGAGACCCAGTACTTC.